There are a few counts of the clone carrying this TCR beta chain. The data were taken from a study of blood T cell repertoires in COVID-19. Study-wide background: Collection of acute and convalescent COVID-19 samples took place in the United States, Italy and Spain. Sources were T cells, B-cell-depleted T cells, or PBMCs; the material itself was cDNA or gDNA.

This CDR3 spans 14 amino acids. The germline V gene has CDR1 LNHDA and CDR2 SQIVND (reference sequence). Germline trimming cut 6 bases from V and 2 bases from J; bases unmatched to any gene: 4. As handled by the study authors: Amplification of reference gene primers was used by the study to estimate nucleated cell counts. The table came from immunoSEQ multiplex PCR; TCRdb's copy has only in-frame clones and leaves some out. V, J and clone size derive from that table, while D and trimming were established from the DNA sequence. The sample carries a few hundred thousand clones, 70% to 90% recorded once.

Sequenced sample: peripheral blood. The chain combines TRBV19 with TRBJ1-5; 7 bases map to TRBD1. This clonotype was obtained from a man between 60 and 70 years old who had recovered from COVID-19. CDR3 nucleotides: TGTGCCAGTAGCGTTGGACAGGGCAATCAGCCCCAGCATTTT. Its protein is CASSVGQGNQPQHF.